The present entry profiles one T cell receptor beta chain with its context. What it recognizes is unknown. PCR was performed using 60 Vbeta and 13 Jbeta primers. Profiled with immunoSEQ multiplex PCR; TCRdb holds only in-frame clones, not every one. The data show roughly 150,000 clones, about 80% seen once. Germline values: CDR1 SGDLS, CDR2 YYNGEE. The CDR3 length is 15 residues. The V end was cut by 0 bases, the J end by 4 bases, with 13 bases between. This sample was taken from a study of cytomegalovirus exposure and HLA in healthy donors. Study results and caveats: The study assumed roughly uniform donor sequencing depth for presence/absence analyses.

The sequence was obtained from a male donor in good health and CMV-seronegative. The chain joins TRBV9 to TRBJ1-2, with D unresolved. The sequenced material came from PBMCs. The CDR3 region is CASSVDPGSIYGYTF. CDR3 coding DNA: TGTGCCAGCAGCGTAGATCCAGGCTCCATCTATGGCTACACCTTC. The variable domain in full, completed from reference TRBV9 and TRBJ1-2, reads DSGVTQTPKHLITATGQRVTLRCSPRSGDLSVYWYQQSLDQGLQFLIQYYNGEERAKGNILERFSAQQFPDLHSELNLSSLELGDSALYFCASSVDPGSIYGYTFGSGTRLTVV.